One sample yielded the 14 T cell receptor beta chains listed below, sequenced in a study of blood T cells in healthy people across ages. PCR was performed a second time for about 6 to 12 cycles using a sample-barcoded 5' primer and a J-beta primer mix. TCRdb re-called the 5' RACE reads with MiXCR, one entry per CDR3 protein. There are hundreds of thousands of distinct CDR3 sequences in the sample; 58% occur only once, and 22% lies in the top ten. Sequenced material: blood. Receptor source: a man under 40 in good health.

V gene TRBV6-6 combines with J gene TRBJ2-1; D gene uncertain. Per germline, CDR1 MNHNY and CDR2 SVGAGI (reference sequence). This CDR3 is 13 amino acids long. Trimming pared 8 bases from V and 6 bases from J, leaving 14 bases between. DNA for the CDR3: TGTGCCAGCGTTACCTCCCCTTCCAATGAGCAGTTCTTC. The encoded protein is CASVTSPSNEQFF.

The rearrangement uses TRBV7-3 and TRBJ2-3; D not resolved. The CDR3 is 16 amino acids. The V and J ends lost 0 bases and 2 bases respectively, with 12 bases between them. Germline V CDR1 and CDR2: SGHTA, FQGTGA. CDR3 sequence (DNA): TGTGCCAGCAGCTTAACAGCGAGCCTATACACAGATACGCAGTATTTT. It encodes CASSLTASLYTDTQYF.

The rearrangement links TRBV9 to TRBJ2-2; maybe TRBD2 (5 bases). The CDR3 runs 13 residues. V lost 0 bases to trimming and J lost 7 bases, with 7 bases between them. Germline-derived CDR1 and CDR2 are SGDLS and YYNGEE. The CDR3 sequence is CASSVVGGGELFF. The CDR3 DNA reads TGTGCCAGCAGCGTAGTCGGAGGCGGGGAGCTGTTTTTT. Looking up the rest from reference TRBV9 and TRBJ2-2 gives the full variable domain: DSGVTQTPKHLITATGQRVTLRCSPRSGDLSVYWYQQSLDQGLQFLIQYYNGEERAKGNILERFSAQQFPDLHSELNLSSLELGDSALYFCASSVVGGGELFFGEGSRLTVL.

This clonotype was recorded a few times. Possible read error: a much larger clone is one base away. The V call is TRBV20-1, the J call TRBJ2-1; D might be TRBD1 (5 bases). V gave up 3 bases and J gave up 13 bases, with 19 bases separating them. This CDR3 comprises 13 residues. Per germline, CDR1 DFQATT and CDR2 SNEGSKA (reference sequence). The CDR3 region is CSASGPQAETQFF. The CDR3 bases are TGCAGTGCTAGCGGACCACAGGCGGAGACCCAGTTCTTC.

The chain combines TRBV3-1 with TRBJ2-1; TRBD1 agrees at 7 bases. The germline V gene encodes CDR1 LGHDT and CDR2 YNNKEL (reference sequence). J was trimmed by 8 bases and V by 4 bases; bases with no gene match: 5. The CDR3 is made up of 13 amino acids. CDR3 protein: CASSRDSFDEQFF. The CDR3 coding sequence is TGTGCCAGCAGCCGGGACAGTTTTGATGAGCAGTTCTTC.

This sequence joins TRBV7-6 and TRBJ1-6; 10 nucleotides align to TRBD1. The CDR3 spans 15 residues. Losses at the gene ends were 4 bases for V and 11 bases for J; bases not matched to a gene: 8. Germline V gene lookup returns CDR1 SGHVS and CDR2 FNYEAQ. Written as DNA, the CDR3 is TGTGCCAGCAGCTCCGCGGGACAGGGGATCACACCCCTCCACTTT. Translating gives CASSSAGQGITPLHF.

V is TRBV7-6 and J is TRBJ2-1; maybe TRBD2 (6 bases). The CDR3 sequence is 14 residues long. Per the germline V gene, CDR1 is SGHVS and CDR2 is FNYEAQ. The ends were cut back, 3 bases at V and 2 bases at J, with 8 bases in the middle. Here the CDR3 reads CASSFPGAYNEQFF. CDR3 sequence (DNA): TGTGCCAGCAGCTTTCCGGGGGCCTACAATGAGCAGTTCTTC. Variable domain in full (rest from reference TRBV7-6 and TRBJ2-1): GAGVSQSPRYKVTKRGQDVALRCDPISGHVSLYWYRQALGQGPEFLTYFNYEAQQDKSGLPNDRFSAERPEGSISTLTIQRTEQRDSAMYRCASSFPGAYNEQFFGPGTRLTVL.

This rearrangement joins TRBV12-3 or TRBV12-4 to TRBJ2-1; 10 bases fit TRBD2. The CDR3 is made up of 15 amino acids. The junction had 9 bases not matched to a gene; V was cut back by 8 bases and J by 5 bases. The CDR3 sequence: CASLTGTSVNNEQFF. The CDR3 nucleotides are TGTGCCAGCTTGACCGGGACTAGCGTAAACAATGAGCAGTTCTTC.

The rearrangement uses TRBV2 and TRBJ2-7; TRBD2 aligns across 8 bases. J lost 6 bases, V lost 7 bases, and 8 bases had no gene match. The CDR3 length is 13 residues. From germline, CDR1 is SNHLY and CDR2 FYNNEI. The CDR3 protein is CASTERENSEQYF. DNA of the CDR3: TGTGCCAGCACGGAGCGGGAGAATTCCGAGCAGTACTTC. Full variable domain (missing parts from reference TRBV2 and TRBJ2-7): EPEVTQTPSHQVTQMGQEVILRCVPISNHLYFYWYRQILGQKVEFLVSFYNNEISEKSEIFDDQFSVERPDGSNFTLKIRSTKLEDSAMYFCASTERENSEQYFGPGTRLTVT.

This clonotype occurred a few times. The V and J genes are TRBV27 and TRBJ1-1; D perhaps matches TRBD1 (6 bases). Germline loops: CDR1 MNHEY, CDR2 SMNVEV (reference sequence). Trimming took off 4 bases at V and 4 bases at J, with 13 bases between the two ends. The CDR3 sequence is 14 residues long. The CDR3 nucleotides read TGTGCCAGCAGTTCCCGGGCAGGGGTCACTGAAGCTTTCTTT. Protein product: CASSSRAGVTEAFF.

This clonotype was seen only a few times. CDR3 nucleotides: TGCAGTGCTAGACCTGAAGGGAGCGGTCAGTTCTTC. Amino acids: CSARPEGSGQFF. The rearrangement joins TRBV20-1 to TRBJ2-1; the D gene is possibly TRBD2 (5 bases). Trimming left V 2 bases short and J 13 bases short, with 15 bases between. This CDR3 has 12 amino acids. Per the germline V gene, CDR1 is DFQATT and CDR2 is SNEGSKA (reference sequence).

The V call is TRBV21-1, the J call TRBJ2-5; the tabulated D call, TRBD2, remains unverified against the DNA. TRBV21-1 is classified as a pseudogene. This CDR3 has 16 amino acids. In DNA, the CDR3 is TGTGCCAGCAGCAAATGGGGTTGTGGCGGGATGAAGACCCAGTACTTC. It is translated as CASSKWGCGGMKTQYF.

The chain joins TRBV18 to TRBJ2-5; 9 nucleotides line up with TRBD2. The CDR3 has 16 residues. Losses at the gene ends were 2 bases for V and 4 bases for J; bases not matched to a gene: 8. Per germline, CDR1 KGHSH and CDR2 LQKENI. The DNA for the CDR3 is TGTGCCAGCTCACCAATCGCGGGAGGGCTTCGAGAGACCCAGTACTTC. Its translation is CASSPIAGGLRETQYF.

The chain couples TRBV11-2 to TRBJ2-7; no clear D. This CDR3 is built from 12 residues. V was shortened by 5 bases and J by 0 bases, with 5 bases between the two germline ends. Germline V gene lookup returns CDR1 SGHAT and CDR2 FQNNGV. The CDR3 loop is CASSVTSYEQYF. CDR3 sequence (DNA): TGTGCCAGCAGCGTGACCTCCTACGAGCAGTACTTC.